This passage covers 25 T cell receptor beta chains from one sample sequenced in a study of PD-L1 blockade in urothelial cancer. Here immunoSEQ multiplex PCR was the method, and the copy in TCRdb shows in-frame clones only, minus some. This sample has roughly 63,000 clones, with 65% to 90% found just once. Time point defined: pretreatment peripheral blood. Here the sequenced sample was PBMCs, taken around atezolizumab (anti-PD-L1) treatment. The receptors stem from a man aged 65 to 85 with urothelial cancer.

The chain couples TRBV28 to TRBJ2-3; tentative D call: TRBD2 (5 bases). Germline assignment: CDR1 MDHEN and CDR2 SYDVKM. V was shortened by 6 bases and J by 8 bases, with 9 bases between the two germline ends. The CDR3 has 11 residues. CDR3 amino acids: CASRGALTQYF. In DNA, the CDR3 is TGTGCCAGCAGGGGAGCGCTTACGCAGTATTTT.

The rearrangement uses TRBV2 and TRBJ2-7; maybe TRBD2 (5 bases). The V and J ends lost 3 bases and 3 bases respectively, with 12 bases between them. The CDR3 loop spans 14 amino acids. The germline CDR1 and CDR2 sequences are SNHLY and FYNNEI. CDR3 amino acids: CASSDVGVGYEQYF. In DNA form, the CDR3 reads TGTGCCAGCAGTGATGTCGGGGTGGGCTACGAGCAGTACTTC.

V gene TRBV7-2 combines with J gene TRBJ1-2; no clear D. The CDR3 covers 13 residues. Germline assignment: CDR1 SGHTA and CDR2 FQGNSA. V was pared by 1 base and J by 4 bases, with 7 bases between. DNA of the CDR3: TGTGCCAGCAGCTTAGTTACGGGCTATGGCTACACCTTC. Translation gives CASSLVTGYGYTF.

The chain combines TRBV5-4 with TRBJ2-1, with a possible D match to TRBD2 (5 bases). The V and J ends lost 7 bases and 1 base respectively, with 12 bases between them. Per germline, CDR1 SGHNT and CDR2 YYREEE (reference sequence). The CDR3 sequence is 14 residues long. CDR3 sequence reads: CASGSAGSYNEQFF. The CDR3 DNA is TGTGCCAGCGGGTCGGCGGGTTCCTACAATGAGCAGTTCTTC.

The chain links TRBV27 to TRBJ1-4; tentatively, D is TRBD1 (5 bases). The CDR3 spans 14 residues. Trimming removed 6 bases from V and 1 base from J, with 9 bases in between. In germline, CDR1 is MNHEY, CDR2 SMNVEV (reference sequence). CDR3 residues: CASRTTGTNEKLFF. DNA for the CDR3: TGTGCCAGCAGGACCACAGGAACTAATGAAAAACTGTTTTTT.

J is TRBJ1-2 and V is TRBV5-6; TRBD1 matches at 7 bases. V shed 0 bases, J shed 5 bases, and the junction held 4 bases outside the gene matches. Germline CDR1 reads SGHDT; CDR2 reads YYEEEE. The CDR3 has 14 residues. The CDR3 region has the DNA TGTGCCAGCAGCTTGGCCAACAGGGGATATGGCTACACCTTC. It specifies CASSLANRGYGYTF.

The rearrangement uses TRBV28 and TRBJ2-7, with D possibly matching TRBD2 (6 bases). This CDR3 is 16 amino acids long. Deletions cut 5 bases from V and 0 bases from J, with 17 bases between. Looked up from germline, CDR1 is MDHEN and CDR2 is SYDVKM. CDR3 DNA sequence: TGTGCCAGCAGTCCGAGGGGACTGGGACCCTCCTACGAGCAGTACTTC. Translated, it gives CASSPRGLGPSYEQYF.

The V gene is TRBV27, the J gene TRBJ2-3, with 11 bases aligning to TRBD2. The CDR3 is made up of 15 amino acids. The J segment lost 3 bases and the V segment lost 4 bases, leaving 3 bases of the junction unmatched. Germline V gives CDR1 MNHEY, CDR2 SMNVEV (reference sequence). This CDR3 is CASSYLAGGTDTQYF. For the CDR3, the DNA is TGTGCCAGCAGTTACCTAGCGGGAGGTACAGATACGCAGTATTTT.

V and J are TRBV7-9 and TRBJ1-3, with no clear D. The V and J ends lost 5 bases and 0 bases respectively, with 14 bases between them. Germline values: CDR1 SEHNR, CDR2 FQNEAQ (reference sequence). This CDR3 spans 16 amino acids. CDR3 in DNA: TGTGCCAGCAGCCGTCTAGACGGTCGCTCTGGAAACACCATATATTTT. The encoded protein is CASSRLDGRSGNTIYF.

The rearrangement links TRBV5-6 to TRBJ1-1, with D possibly being TRBD1 (6 bases). This CDR3 spans 15 amino acids. Germline CDR1 is SGHDT and CDR2 is YYEEEE. V lost 3 bases and J lost 0, with 12 bases in between. CDR3 DNA: TGTGCCAGCAGCTCCTGGGGGGGCCTGAACACTGAAGCTTTCTTT. The encoded protein is CASSSWGGLNTEAFF. Supplemented by reference TRBV5-6 and TRBJ1-1, the full variable domain reads DAGVTQSPTHLIKTRGQQVTLRCSPKSGHDTVSWYQQALGQGPQFIFQYYEEEERQRGNFPDRFSGHQFPNYSSELNVNALLLGDSALYLCASSSWGGLNTEAFFGQGTRLTVV.

The chain is built from TRBV5-1 and TRBJ2-1; 9 positions agree with TRBD2. Unmatched junction bases numbered 11, after V lost 3 bases and J lost 4 bases. The CDR3 runs 17 residues. Germline lookup yields CDR1 SGHRS and CDR2 YFSETQ. The CDR3 sequence: CASSSPPSGTRYNEQFF. The DNA for the CDR3 is TGCGCCAGCAGCTCCCCCCCTAGCGGGACGAGGTACAATGAGCAGTTCTTC.

The gene calls are TRBV2 and TRBJ1-1; TRBD1 agrees at 7 bases. V was pared by 7 bases and J by 0 bases, with 2 bases of the junction left unmatched. Germline loops: CDR1 SNHLY, CDR2 FYNNEI. CDR3 length equals 13 residues. Here the CDR3 DNA reads TGTGCCAGCACGGGACAGTTGAACACTGAAGCTTTCTTT. Translated, it gives CASTGQLNTEAFF.

The chain joins TRBV5-1 to TRBJ2-1, with TRBD1 matching 7 bases. From germline, CDR1 is SGHRS and CDR2 YFSETQ. This CDR3 region has 13 residues. V shed 4 bases and J 5 bases; nucleotides not matched to a gene: 3. This CDR3 is CASSPGTDNEQFF. The CDR3 DNA is TGCGCCAGCAGCCCCGGGACAGACAATGAGCAGTTCTTC.

The chain links TRBV19 to TRBJ2-1; 13 bases align to TRBD2. The germline V gene has CDR1 LNHDA and CDR2 SQIVND (reference sequence). V lost 7 bases and J lost 10; bases outside the gene matches: 10. This CDR3 is 15 amino acids long. The CDR3 spells CASMGGLAGEREQFF. The DNA of the CDR3 is TGTGCCAGTATGGGCGGACTAGCGGGAGAACGAGAGCAGTTCTTC.

CDR3 DNA sequence: TGCGCCAGCAGTCACCGGGGGTCGGCCTACGAGCAGTACTTC. It is translated as CASSHRGSAYEQYF. V is TRBV23-1 and J is TRBJ2-7; D is possibly TRBD2 (6 bases). TRBV23-1 is labeled an ORF, and its function is uncertain. This CDR3 is built from 14 residues. Deletions cut 3 bases from V and 2 bases from J, with 11 bases between.

The chain recombines TRBV10-3 with TRBJ1-5; the D gene is possibly TRBD1 (5 bases). This CDR3 is built from 14 residues. CDR1 is ENHRY, CDR2 SYGVKD, per germline. The ends were cut back, 2 bases at V and 1 base at J, with 6 bases in the middle. CDR3 in amino acids: CAISERGSNQPQHF. The CDR3 nucleotides are TGTGCCATCAGTGAGAGGGGAAGCAATCAGCCCCAGCATTTT.

This chain uses TRBV7-9 with TRBJ2-5; weak D call: TRBD2 (7 bases). The J call may be faulty, since TRBJ2-7 better matches the DNA end. This CDR3 has 15 amino acids. Germline-derived CDR1 and CDR2 are SEHNR and FQNEAQ (reference sequence). The CDR3 is CASSLEGGGSYEQYF. The CDR3 DNA is TGTGCCAGCAGCTTAGAGGGGGGGGGCTCCTACGAGCAGTACTTC.

The chain combines TRBV28 with TRBJ1-2; 11 nucleotides line up with TRBD1. The V gene's germline CDR1 is MDHEN and CDR2 SYDVKM. The CDR3 loop spans 17 amino acids. V lost 5 bases and J lost 7; bases outside the gene matches: 15. This chain's CDR3 is CASSPTRSDRGQGGYTF. CDR3 nucleotides: TGTGCCAGCAGTCCCACGAGATCGGACAGGGGGCAGGGTGGCTACACCTTC.

The V and J genes are TRBV27 and TRBJ1-4; D unclear. V lost 5 bases to trimming and J lost 3 bases, with 13 bases between them. The CDR3 totals 15 residues. In germline, CDR1 is MNHEY, CDR2 SMNVEV (reference sequence). This CDR3 reads CASSLTGGPNEKLFF. DNA for the CDR3: TGTGCCAGCAGTCTAACGGGAGGGCCTAATGAAAAACTGTTTTTT. Variable domain in full (rest from reference TRBV27 and TRBJ1-4): EAQVTQNPRYLITVTGKKLTVTCSQNMNHEYMSWYRQDPGLGLRQIYYSMNVEVTDKGDVPEGYKVSRKEKRNFPLILESPSPNQTSLYFCASSLTGGPNEKLFFGSGTQLSVL.

J is TRBJ2-6 and V is TRBV7-3, with TRBD2 matching over 9 bases. This CDR3 contains 18 residues. V was pared by 2 bases and J by 3 bases, with 8 bases of the junction left unmatched. Germline V CDR1 and CDR2: SGHTA, FQGTGA. In DNA, the CDR3 is TGTGCCAGCAGCTTAGGGTTGCGGGAGGGCCGTGGGGCCAACGTCCTGACTTTC. It translates to CASSLGLREGRGANVLTF.

V is TRBV5-5 and J is TRBJ2-1; TRBD1 is a possible D gene (6 bases). Trimming took 6 bases from V and 0 from J, leaving 16 bases between them. CDR1 and CDR2 from the germline V gene are SGHKS and YYEKEE (reference sequence). There are 16 residues in the CDR3. The CDR3 loop is CASNPQGISSYNEQFF. CDR3 coding DNA: TGTGCCAGCAATCCCCAGGGGATAAGCTCCTACAATGAGCAGTTCTTC. Drawing the rest from reference TRBV5-5 and TRBJ2-1, the complete variable domain is DAGVTQSPTHLIKTRGQQVTLRCSPISGHKSVSWYQQVLGQGPQFIFQYYEKEERGRGNFPDRFSARQFPNYSSELNVNALLLGDSALYLCASNPQGISSYNEQFFGPGTRLTVL.

This clone has only one observation. The rearrangement links TRBV2 to TRBJ1-5; 7 nucleotides line up with TRBD1. J gave up 0 bases and V 1 base, and 9 bases lay outside the gene matches. This CDR3 is built from 18 residues. Germline values: CDR1 SNHLY, CDR2 FYNNEI. The CDR3 coding sequence is TGTGCCAGCAGTGAAGGGGGGACAGACGATCCTAGCAATCAGCCCCAGCATTTT. Its protein is CASSEGGTDDPSNQPQHF.

V gene TRBV6-4 combines with J gene TRBJ2-7; a possible D gene is TRBD2 (6 bases). The CDR3 length is 18 residues. With 2 bases removed from V and 2 bases from J, the gap between germline ends came to 22 bases. From germline, CDR1 is MRHNA and CDR2 SNTAGT. For the CDR3, the DNA is TGTGCCAGCAGTGACCCCGGGGGTACGGATCGGGATACCTACGAGCAGTACTTC. It translates to CASSDPGGTDRDTYEQYF.

This clone was seen once. Here the CDR3 DNA reads TGTGCCAGCAGTGCCACGACAGGGTTGGCCACTGAAGCTTTCTTT. Translated: CASSATTGLATEAFF. V usage is TRBV6-1 and J usage is TRBJ1-1; TRBD1 matches at 7 bases. V was clipped by 4 bases and J by 4 bases; unmatched bases: 9. The CDR3 consists of 15 residues. Germline CDR1 is MNHNS and CDR2 is SASEGT.

J is TRBJ2-2 and V is TRBV4-1; tentative D call: TRBD1 (6 bases). From germline, CDR1 is MGHRA and CDR2 YSYEKL. V shed 4 bases and J shed 3 bases, with 12 bases lying between them. The CDR3 loop spans 15 amino acids. In DNA form, the CDR3 reads TGCGCCAGCAGCCTCATACAGGGCTACACCGGGGAGCTGTTTTTT. It codes for CASSLIQGYTGELFF.